Following are 19 T cell receptor beta chains from one sample sequenced in a study of shared clonotypes between healthy human individuals. Sequencing used immunoSEQ multiplex PCR; TCRdb keeps in-frame clones, though not all of them. The top ten hold 0.4% to 0.55% of the sample, which has approximately 1.4 million clones, under 99% seen once. Sequencing used naive CD4+ T cells sorted from blood. The subset was: CD45RA+ positively selected. Source of these receptors: a young man in good health.

This chain connects TRBV27 to TRBJ1-4, with 9 bases lining up with TRBD1. Germline V gives CDR1 MNHEY, CDR2 SMNVEV (reference sequence). The CDR3 runs to 16 residues. V was clipped by 5 bases and J by 2 bases; unmatched bases: 6. CDR3 coding DNA: TGTGCCAGCAGTCCCGGACAGGGGAGGACTAATGAAAAACTGTTTTTT. Translated: CASSPGQGRTNEKLFF.

The rearrangement uses TRBV25-1 and TRBJ2-5, with D hard to call. Germline CDR1 reads MGHDK; CDR2 reads SYGVNS. V lost 0 bases and J lost 2, with 19 bases in between. This CDR3 contains 18 residues. In nucleotides, the CDR3 is TGTGCCAGCAGTGAATATAAATGGGGTGGCCCCGAACAAGAGACCCAGTACTTC. It translates to CASSEYKWGGPEQETQYF.

This chain connects TRBV5-6 to TRBJ1-2, with a tentative D call TRBD1 (5 bases). The CDR3 is 13 amino acids. V was cut by 2 bases and J by 7 bases, with 12 bases left in between. CDR1 is SGHDT and CDR2 is YYEEEE in the germline V gene. The CDR3 DNA reads as TGTGCCAGCAGCTTACAAGGGGTTGGTGGCTACACCTTC. Its protein is CASSLQGVGGYTF.

This clone came up once. This chain joins TRBV27 and TRBJ1-5; D uncertain. Between the trimmed V and J ends, which lost 6 bases and 3 bases, there was a span of 12 bases. Germline lookup yields CDR1 MNHEY and CDR2 SMNVEV (reference sequence). The CDR3 spans 14 residues. CDR3 in amino acids: CASSRGGNNQPQHF. The CDR3 nucleotides are TGTGCCAGCAGCCGAGGAGGCAACAATCAGCCCCAGCATTTT.

The rearrangement links TRBV7-2 to TRBJ2-3, with a tentative D call TRBD1 (5 bases). Germline CDR1 reads SGHTA; CDR2 reads FQGNSA. The CDR3 runs 14 residues. Trimming stripped 7 bases from V and 4 bases from J, with 15 bases between. The CDR3 protein is CASTYLGASDTQYF. Here the CDR3 DNA reads TGTGCCAGCACCTACCTAGGGGCTTCAGATACGCAGTATTTT.

The chain joins TRBV6-5 to TRBJ2-7; 8 bases map to TRBD1. This CDR3 region has 15 residues. The ends lost 4 bases at V and 2 bases at J; junction bases unmatched: 7. Germline CDR1 MNHEY, CDR2 SVGAGI. As DNA, the CDR3 is TGTGCCAGCAGTTCCTATCGGGACAGGCCCTACGAGCAGTACTTC. Residues: CASSSYRDRPYEQYF.

The chain has TRBV7-9 and TRBJ2-1; tentative D call: TRBD2 (6 bases). The CDR3 spans 15 residues. Germline V gene data show CDR1 as SEHNR and CDR2 as FQNEAQ (reference sequence). Trimming took off 3 bases at V and 0 bases at J, with 9 bases between the two ends. CDR3 sequence reads: CASSFSGGSYNEQFF. The CDR3, as DNA: TGTGCCAGCAGCTTTAGCGGAGGCTCCTACAATGAGCAGTTCTTC. Full variable domain (missing parts from reference TRBV7-9 and TRBJ2-1): DTGVSQNPRHKITKRGQNVTFRCDPISEHNRLYWYRQTLGQGPEFLTYFQNEAQLEKSRLLSDRFSAERPKGSFSTLEIQRTEQGDSAMYLCASSFSGGSYNEQFFGPGTRLTVL.

V usage is TRBV19 and J usage is TRBJ2-3; D is possibly TRBD1 (5 bases). V was cut by 4 bases and J by 4 bases, with 12 bases left in between. Germline assignment: CDR1 LNHDA and CDR2 SQIVND (reference sequence). The CDR3 extends over 14 amino acids. CDR3 loop: CASSTTDSADTQYF. In DNA, the CDR3 is TGTGCCAGTAGTACAACCGACAGCGCAGATACGCAGTATTTT.

This sequence joins TRBV10-2 and TRBJ2-3; 11 nucleotides align to TRBD2. The CDR3 is 15 amino acids. Germline V gene sequence: CDR1 WSHSY, CDR2 SAAADI. Trimming took 7 bases from V and 5 from J; bases not matched to a gene: 8. CDR3 DNA sequence: TGCGCCAGCAACCCACTAGCGGGAGTCCAAGATACGCAGTATTTT. Translated: CASNPLAGVQDTQYF.

This chain joins TRBV6-1 and TRBJ1-5, with D unresolved. The CDR3 is 15 residues long. The germline V gene encodes CDR1 MNHNS and CDR2 SASEGT. With 2 bases removed from V and 2 bases from J, the gap between germline ends came to 10 bases. CDR3 residues: CASSERVTRNQPQHF. CDR3 coding DNA: TGTGCCAGCAGTGAAAGGGTTACTCGCAATCAGCCCCAGCATTTT.

V is TRBV28 and J is TRBJ2-7; TRBD2 is a possible D gene (6 bases). The V gene's germline CDR1 is MDHEN and CDR2 SYDVKM. This CDR3 has 14 amino acids. V was clipped by 8 bases and J by 2 bases, with 16 bases between them. The CDR3 protein is CASGLGGFTYEQYF. The CDR3 nucleotides are TGTGCCAGCGGGCTTGGGGGGTTTACCTACGAGCAGTACTTC.

CDR3 amino acids: CASSFGLSTDTQYF. The CDR3 bases are TGCGCCAGCAGCTTCGGCCTTTCCACAGATACGCAGTATTTT. This chain uses TRBV5-1 with TRBJ2-3; D unclear. Germline V lookup: CDR1 SGHRS, CDR2 YFSETQ. The CDR3 is 14 residues long. V lost 2 bases and J 2 bases, leaving 9 bases between the germline ends.

The V gene is TRBV5-4, the J gene TRBJ2-6, with no clear D. Germline V lookup: CDR1 SGHNT, CDR2 YYREEE (reference sequence). The CDR3 runs to 16 residues. V was pared by 5 bases and J by 2 bases, with 14 bases between. In nucleotides, the CDR3 is TGTGCCAGCAGTCAAGATCCAGCCCCTGGGGCCAACGTCCTGACTTTC. The encoded protein is CASSQDPAPGANVLTF.

This chain uses TRBV28 with TRBJ2-7; 7 bases fit TRBD1. Germline V gene data show CDR1 as MDHEN and CDR2 as SYDVKM. The V segment lost 2 bases and the J segment 3 bases; nucleotides outside the gene matches: 4. The length of the CDR3 is 14 residues. CDR3 sequence: CASSLIGDSYEQYF. The CDR3 nucleotides are TGTGCCAGCAGTTTAATAGGGGACAGCTACGAGCAGTACTTC.

This rearrangement joins TRBV5-1 to TRBJ2-1, with 8 bases lining up with TRBD1. The CDR3 runs to 15 residues. Losses at the gene ends were 1 base for V and 10 bases for J; bases not matched to a gene: 10. CDR1 and CDR2 from the germline V gene are SGHRS and YFSETQ. This chain's CDR3 is CASSLPRGLSGEQFF. CDR3 DNA: TGCGCCAGCAGCTTGCCCAGGGGGCTGAGTGGCGAGCAGTTCTTC.

V gene TRBV18 combines with J gene TRBJ2-2; TRBD2 agrees at 10 bases. The germline V gene has CDR1 KGHSH and CDR2 LQKENI. This CDR3 has 17 amino acids. V was pared by 4 bases and J by 0 bases, with 5 bases of the junction left unmatched. The CDR3 DNA follows: TGTGCCAGCTCACAGCCGGGACTAGCGTCGAACACCGGGGAGCTGTTTTTT. As protein: CASSQPGLASNTGELFF.

This rearrangement joins TRBV28 to TRBJ2-7; 10 bases are shared with TRBD1. Germline values: CDR1 MDHEN, CDR2 SYDVKM. This CDR3 has 12 amino acids. With 8 bases clipped from V and 4 bases from J, the junction kept 2 bases outside the gene matches. CDR3 sequence (DNA): TGTGCCAGCGGGGGACAGGGGTACGAGCAGTACTTC. Translated: CASGGQGYEQYF.

This sequence joins TRBV6-5 and TRBJ2-7; 7 bases map to TRBD1. The CDR3 totals 13 residues. Per germline, CDR1 MNHEY and CDR2 SVGAGI. The V segment lost 5 bases and the J segment 5 bases; nucleotides outside the gene matches: 6. CDR3 sequence: CASSLQGTDEQYF. In DNA form, the CDR3 reads TGTGCCAGCAGTCTACAGGGGACCGACGAGCAGTACTTC.

The V and J genes are TRBV29-1 and TRBJ2-1; 8 bases fit TRBD2. Germline CDR1 is SQVTM and CDR2 is ANQGSEA. J lost 0 bases, V lost 8 bases, and 9 bases had no gene match. The CDR3 runs to 15 residues. The CDR3 coding sequence is TGCAGCTTCGAAGCGGGGGCTGTCTCCTACAATGAGCAGTTCTTC. It translates to CSFEAGAVSYNEQFF.